These 10 T cell receptor beta chains were sequenced from one sample in a study of blood T cell repertoires in COVID-19. TCRdb's copy holds only in-frame clones and misses some; the assay was immunoSEQ multiplex PCR. In the table there are roughly 420,000 clones, roughly 90% of which are singletons. Input material: PBMCs or T cells enriched from blood (not recorded which). These receptors were taken from a woman in her 30s with acute COVID-19.

The chain employs TRBV12-3 or TRBV12-4 and TRBJ1-3; D uncertain. The length of the CDR3 is 13 residues. Trimming removed 4 bases at V and 0 bases at J, with 4 bases between. This CDR3 reads CASSSDSGNTIYF. DNA of the CDR3: TGTGCCAGCAGTTCAGACTCTGGAAACACCATATATTTT.

The chain is built from TRBV7-6 and TRBJ1-2; no clear D gene. Germline V gives CDR1 SGHVS, CDR2 FNYEAQ. The V gene lost 2 bases and the J gene lost 7 bases, with 8 bases spanning the gap. The CDR3 totals 12 residues. CDR3 residues: CASSLPGRGYTF. In DNA, the CDR3 is TGTGCCAGCAGCTTACCGGGTCGTGGCTACACCTTC.

This clone turned up a few times. The genes are TRBV6-5 and TRBJ1-1; D not certain. Germline assignment: CDR1 MNHEY and CDR2 SVGAGI. The CDR3 is 13 amino acids. V was cut by 6 bases and J by 11 bases, with 19 bases left in between. DNA for the CDR3: TGTGCCAGCAGCCTACGGGGAGGCCAGAGGGCTTTCTTT. Translation: CASSLRGGQRAFF.

The chain joins TRBV24-1 to TRBJ2-2; 8 bases line up with TRBD2. V lost 3 bases and J lost 4; bases outside the gene matches: 6. This CDR3 spans 16 amino acids. Germline-derived CDR1 and CDR2 are KGHDR and SFDVKD. This CDR3 is CATSDVAGTATGELFF. The DNA for the CDR3 is TGTGCCACCAGTGATGTAGCGGGGACGGCCACCGGGGAGCTGTTTTTT.

This chain connects TRBV29-1 to TRBJ2-3; a weak D match, TRBD1 (5 bases). This CDR3 spans 12 amino acids. Trimming shortened V by 7 bases and J by 4 bases, and 12 bases separated the two germline ends. Germline V gene lookup returns CDR1 SQVTM and CDR2 ANQGSEA. The CDR3 coding sequence is TGCAGCGCCGACAGCCCCGCAGATACGCAGTATTTT. Translating it yields CSADSPADTQYF.

The V and J genes are TRBV30 and TRBJ2-7; 9 positions agree with TRBD1. V shed 3 bases, J shed 4 bases, and the junction held 7 bases outside the gene matches. This CDR3 contains 14 residues. In germline, CDR1 is GTSNPN, CDR2 SVGIG (reference sequence). CDR3 coding DNA: TGTGCCTGGAGCGGGACAGGGTTTTTGTACGAGCAGTACTTC. This codes for CAWSGTGFLYEQYF.

The V call is TRBV6-2 or TRBV6-3, the J call TRBJ2-1; tentatively, D is TRBD2 (5 bases). This CDR3 region has 14 residues. Trimming cost V 6 bases and J 0 bases, with 9 bases left between them. CDR1 and CDR2 (germline): MNHEY, SVGEGT. The CDR3, as DNA: TGTGCCAGCAGCACCGACTACTCCTACAATGAGCAGTTCTTC. Translated: CASSTDYSYNEQFF.

The rearrangement links TRBV10-1 to TRBJ1-5; D is uncertain. This CDR3 is 17 amino acids long. The germline gives CDR1 WNHNN, CDR2 SYGVQD (reference sequence). V was clipped by 10 bases and J by 4 bases, with 26 bases between them. The CDR3 reads CATGLVEGFARNQPQHF. CDR3 bases: TGCGCCACCGGGTTGGTCGAGGGTTTTGCGCGAAATCAGCCCCAGCATTTT.

This clone showed up just a few times. CDR3 bases: TGTGCCAGCAGCCCTACCGTTGCGGGGAACACTGAAGCTTTCTTT. Its protein is CASSPTVAGNTEAFF. The chain has TRBV3-1 (or the pseudogene TRBV3-2) and TRBJ1-1; D ambiguous. Germline CDR1 LGHDT, CDR2 YNNKEL (reference sequence). The V and J ends lost 4 bases and 1 base respectively, with 13 bases between them. This CDR3 has 15 amino acids.

This clone came up once. The J gene is TRBJ2-1, the V gene TRBV12-5, with 9 bases identical to TRBD2. CDR1 and CDR2 (germline): LGHNT, FRNRAP. With V trimmed by 0 bases and J by 9 bases, 9 bases remained unmatched. The CDR3 totals 16 residues. The CDR3 protein is CASGLVLASGAGEQFF. DNA for the CDR3: TGTGCTAGTGGTTTGGTACTTGCTAGCGGGGCGGGTGAGCAGTTCTTC.